These 10 T cell receptor beta chains were sequenced from one sample in a study of cytomegalovirus exposure and HLA in healthy donors. Researchers ran the PCR with 60 Vbeta and 13 Jbeta primers. TCRdb's copy holds only in-frame clones and misses some; the assay was immunoSEQ multiplex PCR. The repertoire table contains around 210,000 clones. Sequences were obtained from PBMCs. All receptors derive from a girl aged 2-15 years in good health and CMV-seropositive.

This rearrangement joins TRBV6-6 to TRBJ1-1; possible D gene TRBD1, 5 bases. The CDR3 totals 13 residues. Trimming pared 2 bases from V and 11 bases from J, leaving 15 bases between. Germline CDR1 reads MNHNY; CDR2 reads SVGAGI (reference sequence). The CDR3 loop is CASSYGEGQVAFF. The CDR3 DNA is TGTGCCAGCAGTTACGGGGAGGGGCAGGTGGCTTTCTTT.

The rearrangement joins TRBV28 to TRBJ2-7; TRBD2 might be the D (5 bases). Trimming cost V 3 bases and J 3 bases, with 21 bases left between them. The germline V gene has CDR1 MDHEN and CDR2 SYDVKM. This CDR3 comprises 17 residues. The CDR3 sequence is CASSFLALGSPDYEQYF. The CDR3 bases are TGTGCCAGCAGTTTTCTAGCATTAGGCAGCCCTGACTACGAGCAGTACTTC.

The chain couples TRBV28 to TRBJ1-2, with a weak D call TRBD1 (5 bases). CDR1 is MDHEN, CDR2 SYDVKM, per germline. The V and J ends lost 6 bases and 0 bases respectively, with 14 bases between them. The CDR3 sequence is 15 residues long. The CDR3 sequence is CASREGVLTNYGYTF. For the CDR3, the DNA is TGTGCCAGCAGGGAAGGGGTTTTGACTAACTATGGCTACACCTTC.

In regard to this clone: Other nucleotide sequences from this sample produce the same CDR3. The rearrangement links TRBV20-1 to TRBJ1-1; D perhaps matches TRBD1 (5 bases). Germline CDR1 reads DFQATT; CDR2 reads SNEGSKA (reference sequence). The CDR3 totals 11 residues. The V gene lost 7 bases and the J gene lost 2 bases, with 8 bases spanning the gap. This CDR3 is CSVQGNTEAFF. CDR3 bases: TGCAGTGTTCAGGGTAACACTGAAGCTTTCTTT.

The V call is TRBV7-8, the J call TRBJ1-2; 8 bases are shared with TRBD1. V trimming: 1 base; J trimming: 0 bases; junction bases outside the gene matches: 10. CDR1 and CDR2 from the germline V gene are SGHVS and FQNEAQ. CDR3 length: 18 amino acids. Written as DNA, the CDR3 is TGTGCCAGCAGCTTAGTGGTCTTCGGGACAGGCGCTAACTATGGCTACACCTTC. Amino acid sequence: CASSLVVFGTGANYGYTF.

The genes are TRBV6-1 and TRBJ2-1; TRBD2 agrees at 12 bases. Germline-derived CDR1 and CDR2 are MNHNS and SASEGT. There are 16 residues in the CDR3. V shed 2 bases, J shed 8 bases, and the junction held 7 bases outside the gene matches. The DNA of the CDR3 is TGTGCCAGCAGTGAATTGACTAGCGGGAGAGTAGATGAGCAGTTCTTC. Protein: CASSELTSGRVDEQFF.

The chain employs TRBV28 and TRBJ2-2; TRBD2 aligns across 7 bases. The CDR3 extends over 14 amino acids. In germline, CDR1 is MDHEN, CDR2 SYDVKM. V gave up 11 bases and J gave up 5 bases; unmatched junction bases: 11. The CDR3: CACQWEGRTGELFF. The DNA for the CDR3 is TGTGCCTGCCAGTGGGAGGGCAGGACCGGGGAGCTGTTTTTT.

This chain links TRBV5-4 with TRBJ2-7; possible D gene TRBD1, 5 bases. Germline V lookup: CDR1 SGHNT, CDR2 YYREEE (reference sequence). The CDR3 loop spans 14 amino acids. Trimming removed 2 bases at V and 3 bases at J, with 12 bases between. The DNA of the CDR3 is TGTGCCAGCAGCTTAGTAGGACAAGGCTACGAGCAGTACTTC. This gives the protein CASSLVGQGYEQYF.

The V call is TRBV9, the J call TRBJ2-3; D gene uncertain. V was cut by 3 bases and J by 9 bases, with 11 bases left in between. The CDR3 sequence is 12 residues long. CDR1 SGDLS and CDR2 YYNGEE come from the germline V gene. DNA of the CDR3: TGTGCCAGCAGCGGGAGCTACGGGACGCAGTATTTT. Protein product: CASSGSYGTQYF.

The chain links TRBV7-9 to TRBJ1-1; TRBD1 is a possible D gene (6 bases). CDR3 length equals 15 residues. Trimming left V 1 base short and J 2 bases short, with 11 bases between. Per the germline V gene, CDR1 is SEHNR and CDR2 is FQNEAQ (reference sequence). In DNA, the CDR3 is TGTGCCAGCAGCTTAGATCAGGGGATTAACACTGAAGCTTTCTTT. This encodes CASSLDQGINTEAFF. Using reference TRBV7-9 and TRBJ1-1 for the parts outside the CDR3, the full variable domain is DTGVSQNPRHKITKRGQNVTFRCDPISEHNRLYWYRQTLGQGPEFLTYFQNEAQLEKSRLLSDRFSAERPKGSFSTLEIQRTEQGDSAMYLCASSLDQGINTEAFFGQGTRLTVV.